The source of this TCR beta chain is a study of beta chain features in type 1 diabetes. About the study: Patients and healthy donors were similar in age, gender and cell yields. Sorted cell examination encompassed 85 million to 130 million cells across all samples.

Sorted populations all exceeded 98% purity. Expressed TCRB transcripts were sequenced after all isolated RNA was converted to cDNA. Profiled with immunoSEQ multiplex PCR; TCRdb holds only in-frame clones, not every one. Found here are 250,000 to 350,000 clones, 12% to 15% of them singletons; the top ten hold under 8.5%. This clone was picked up a small number of times. V gave up 0 bases and J gave up 1 base, with 8 bases separating them. In germline, CDR1 is MNHNS, CDR2 SASEGT. This CDR3 contains 15 residues. The source of this sequence is a man aged 25-40 years in good health. The sequenced sample consisted of central memory CD4+ T cells from blood. The gene calls are TRBV6-1 and TRBJ2-3; D gene uncertain. CDR3 nucleotide sequence: TGTGCCAGCAGTGAAGCTCAGTCCCGCACAGATACGCAGTATTTT. The encoded protein is CASSEAQSRTDTQYF.